This entry lists 12 T cell receptor beta chains sequenced from one sample in a study of T-cell reconstitution after alpha-beta-depleted transplantation in children. Unique molecular identifiers were built into the TCRbeta library. One entry per CDR3 protein results from TCRdb running MiXCR on the PCR reads. The data show hundreds of thousands of distinct CDR3 sequences, around 15% seen once. The sample consisted of PBMCs, mostly from graft donor cells, taken 360 days after TCRalphabeta/CD19-depleted stem cell transplant. These receptors all come from a boy younger than two who had a stem cell transplant for Wiskott-Aldrich syndrome, so the T cells may come from the graft donor.

This clonotype was recorded at least ten times. The rearrangement links TRBV19 to TRBJ2-2; 7 bases agree with TRBD1. Trimming at V came to 2 bases and at J to 3 bases, leaving 6 bases not matched to a gene. This CDR3 has 16 residues. The V gene's germline CDR1 is LNHDA and CDR2 SQIVND (reference sequence). In nucleotides, the CDR3 is TGTGCCAGTAGTATAAGGGACAGAGCCTACACCGGGGAGCTGTTTTTT. It encodes CASSIRDRAYTGELFF. Full variable domain (remainder filled in from reference TRBV19 and TRBJ2-2): DGGITQSPKYLFRKEGQNVTLSCEQNLNHDAMYWYRQDPGQGLRLIYYSQIVNDFQKGDIAEGYSVSREKKESFPLTVTSAQKNPTAFYLCASSIRDRAYTGELFFGEGSRLTVL.

The rearrangement uses TRBV7-9 and TRBJ2-1; a possible D gene is TRBD1 (5 bases). The CDR3 length is 17 residues. CDR1 and CDR2 (germline): SEHNR, FQNEAQ (reference sequence). The V end lost 3 bases, the J end lost 0 bases, and 15 bases lay between the germline ends. The CDR3 sequence: CASSFRPGLSSYNEQFF. The CDR3 region has the DNA TGTGCCAGCAGCTTCCGCCCAGGGTTAAGCTCCTACAATGAGCAGTTCTTC. The full variable domain, completed using reference TRBV7-9 and TRBJ2-1, is DTGVSQNPRHKITKRGQNVTFRCDPISEHNRLYWYRQTLGQGPEFLTYFQNEAQLEKSRLLSDRFSAERPKGSFSTLEIQRTEQGDSAMYLCASSFRPGLSSYNEQFFGPGTRLTVL.

The CDR3 coding sequence is TGTGCCATCAGTGAGTCTTTACAGCACACAAACATTCAGTACTTC. It yields the protein CAISESLQHTNIQYF. The chain has TRBV10-3 and TRBJ2-4; D is undetermined. This CDR3 has 15 amino acids. The V end lost 0 bases, the J end lost 6 bases, and 12 bases lay between the germline ends. The V gene's germline CDR1 is ENHRY and CDR2 SYGVKD.

This clonotype showed up just a few times. The chain has TRBV13 and TRBJ2-1; TRBD2 aligns across 8 bases. Germline lookup yields CDR1 PRHDT and CDR2 FYEKMQ (reference sequence). The CDR3 contains 15 residues. J was trimmed by 2 bases and V by 6 bases; bases with no gene match: 6. CDR3 nucleotide sequence: TGTGCCAGCAGATCCGGGACTAGGACCTACAATGAGCAGTTCTTC. Its protein product is CASRSGTRTYNEQFF.

The chain joins TRBV7-8 to TRBJ2-2; D ambiguous. V was cut by 2 bases and J by 1 base, with 14 bases left in between. Per the germline V gene, CDR1 is SGHVS and CDR2 is FQNEAQ. The CDR3 extends over 17 amino acids. CDR3 loop: CASSLNPGLLNTGELFF. CDR3 bases: TGTGCCAGCAGCTTAAACCCTGGGCTCCTGAACACCGGGGAGCTGTTTTTT.

This clonotype has more than one count but fewer than ten. This rearrangement joins TRBV2 to TRBJ2-3; no clear D gene. Trimming removed 4 bases from V and 7 bases from J, with 6 bases in between. In germline, CDR1 is SNHLY, CDR2 FYNNEI. The CDR3 is 11 residues long. The CDR3 nucleotides are TGTGCCAGCAGTGGTGACAATACGCAGTATTTT. Translated, it gives CASSGDNTQYF.

The J gene is TRBJ2-1, the V gene TRBV29-1; no reliable D call. Germline values: CDR1 SQVTM, CDR2 ANQGSEA. The CDR3 covers 12 residues. Trimming removed 4 bases at V and 8 bases at J, with 12 bases between. The CDR3 loop reads CSVVGPADEQFF. The CDR3 DNA sequence: TGCAGCGTTGTTGGCCCGGCCGATGAGCAGTTCTTC.

This clonotype was found many times. DNA of the CDR3: TGTGCCAGCAGCCTCCGGGCTCCTTACGAGCAGTACTTC. Translating gives CASSLRAPYEQYF. The V gene is TRBV7-2, the J gene TRBJ2-7; unclear D gene. This CDR3 comprises 13 residues. Germline V gene sequence: CDR1 SGHTA, CDR2 FQGNSA. V was pared by 5 bases and J by 4 bases, with 12 bases between.

This clonotype occurred a few times. The chain couples TRBV18 to TRBJ2-7; tentatively, D is TRBD2 (5 bases). The CDR3 loop spans 14 amino acids. V was clipped by 6 bases and J by 0 bases, with 12 bases between them. The germline gives CDR1 KGHSH, CDR2 LQKENI. CDR3 DNA sequence: TGTGCCAGCTCGGCGACGGGGAGCTCCTACGAGCAGTACTTC. Its translation is CASSATGSSYEQYF. The variable domain in full, with the rest retrieved from reference TRBV18 and TRBJ2-7, is NAGVMQNPRHLVRRRGQEARLRCSPMKGHSHVYWYRQLPEEGLKFMVYLQKENIIDESGMPKERFSAEFPKEGPSILRIQQVVRGDSAAYFCASSATGSSYEQYFGPGTRLTVT.

The chain recombines TRBV12-3 or TRBV12-4 with TRBJ1-3; D gene uncertain. The CDR3 length is 16 residues. Trimming cost V 6 bases and J 0 bases, with 15 bases left between them. The CDR3, as DNA: TGTGCCAGCAGGTGGATTGGTTTCCTCTCTGGAAACACCATATATTTT. This encodes CASRWIGFLSGNTIYF.

The chain employs TRBV10-3 and TRBJ2-2, with TRBD2 identical over 9 bases. The trim removed 8 bases at V and 6 bases at J, leaving 10 bases unmatched. CDR1 is ENHRY, CDR2 SYGVKD, per germline. The CDR3 is 15 amino acids. The CDR3 here is CAIRWASGAPGELFF. The CDR3 DNA follows: TGTGCCATCCGTTGGGCTAGCGGGGCCCCCGGGGAGCTGTTTTTT.

The rearrangement joins TRBV20-1 to TRBJ1-1, with D uncertain. The V gene lost 1 base and the J gene lost 0 bases, with 9 bases spanning the gap. Germline CDR1 and CDR2: DFQATT and SNEGSKA (reference sequence). This CDR3 is 14 amino acids long. The DNA for the CDR3 is TGCAGTGCTAGAGGACGGACCATGAACACTGAAGCTTTCTTT. Translation gives CSARGRTMNTEAFF.